These T cell receptor beta chains were read from a single sample in a study of technical replicates of blood from several donors. Produced via immunoSEQ multiplex PCR; TCRdb's table is partial and in-frame only. The data contain about 88,000 clones, around 93% of them seen just once; the ten biggest clones take up roughly 0.26%. The sequenced material came from T cells isolated from PBMCs. These receptors were obtained from a human donor in good health. Both conserved end residues are part of each CDR3. The D gene is left open where the match is weak. Not all rows give a size; the values are once, few, many and, for expanded clones, a class.

many TRBJ1-1 TRBV13 . CASSVGQLNTEAFF TGTGCCAGCAGCGTTGGACAGTTGAACACTGAAGCTTTCTTT
. TRBJ1-2 TRBV6-1 . CASSPILLGYTF TGTGCCAGCAGTCCTATTCTTCTTGGCTACACCTTC
. TRBJ2-3 TRBV7-3 . CASSPIQGSTDTQYF TGTGCCAGCAGCCCAATACAGGGTAGCACAGATACGCAGTATTTT
. TRBJ2-7 TRBV6-1 . CASSGSGLYEQYF TGTGCCAGCAGTGGTTCAGGACTCTACGAGCAGTACTTC
. TRBJ2-1 TRBV4-1 TRBD2 CASRPGLAGVRNEQFF TGCGCCAGCAGACCGGGACTAGCGGGAGTAAGGAATGAGCAGTTCTTC
. TRBJ1-2 TRBV29-1 TRBD1 CSVEGDREANTF TGCAGCGTTGAGGGGGACAGGGAGGCTAACACCTTC
. TRBJ1-4 TRBV7-9 TRBD1 CASSPIGGNLEKLFF TGTGCCAGCAGCCCTATAGGGGGCAACCTGGAAAAACTGTTTTTT
. TRBJ1-1 TRBV7-2 TRBD1 CASSFTGGTEAFF TGTGCCAGCAGCTTCACAGGGGGCACTGAAGCTTTCTTT
. TRBJ1-1 TRBV2 . CASRPRVGGGTEAFF TGTGCCAGCAGGCCCCGGGTTGGGGGAGGCACTGAAGCTTTCTTT
. TRBJ1-1 TRBV5-1 . CASSLERRTGLNTEAFF TGCGCCAGCAGCTTGGAACGCCGAACAGGGCTGAACACTGAAGCTTTCTTT
. TRBJ1-6 TRBV12-5 TRBD1 CASGLAPTGSYNSPLHF TGTGCTAGTGGTTTGGCCCCGACAGGGTCCTATAATTCACCCCTCCACTTT
. TRBJ1-5 TRBV28 . CASCLSGQPQHF TGTGCCAGCTGCCTATCGGGTCAGCCCCAGCATTTT
. TRBJ1-1 TRBV25-1 TRBD1 CASFRDRGLYTEAFF TGTGCCAGCTTCCGGGACAGGGGGCTTTACACTGAAGCTTTCTTT
. TRBJ1-1 TRBV7-2 . CASSLGNQGEAFF TGTGCCAGCAGCTTAGGGAACCAGGGTGAAGCTTTCTTT
. TRBJ2-2 TRBV4-1 TRBD1 CASSQRTGVPGELFF TGCGCCAGCAGCCAAAGGACAGGGGTGCCCGGGGAGCTGTTTTTT
. TRBJ2-5 TRBV15 TRBD2 CATSRDGSLAGVETQYF TGTGCCACCAGCAGAGATGGGAGCCTAGCGGGGGTGGAGACCCAGTACTTC
. TRBJ1-2 TRBV7-9 TRBD1 CASSTIPGDSPNYGYTF TGTGCCAGCAGTACGATTCCTGGGGACAGCCCTAACTATGGCTACACCTTC
. TRBJ2-3 TRBV13 . CASSPGPRWRDTQYF TGTGCCAGCAGCCCCGGCCCAAGATGGAGAGATACGCAGTATTTT
. TRBJ2-2 TRBV7-2 TRBD2 CASKREGTIGELFF TGTGCCAGCAAACGGGAGGGTACAATCGGGGAGCTGTTTTTT